This TCR beta chain was profiled in a study of T cell repertoires in cytomegalovirus infection. In the study overall: Recently described HLA-C-restricted plus well-studied HLA-B-restricted CMV epitopes were used. Overall study findings and caveats: The ex vivo response was dominated by HLA-C-restricted CMV-specific TCR beta clonotypes.

TCRdb reprocessed the reads with MiXCR, giving one entry per CDR3 protein. The sample has around 71,000 distinct CDR3 sequences, 20% to 25% seen once. For this clonotype: The target antigen is unknown.

CDR3 length: 13 residues. The germline CDR1 and CDR2 sequences are LNHDA and SQIVND (reference sequence). V lost 8 bases and J lost 1; bases outside the gene matches: 4. This chain uses TRBV19 with TRBJ1-1; TRBD1 matches at 7 bases. The sample consisted of CD8+ T cells from cultured PBMCs, taken from culture after CMV antigen stimulation. This receptor was taken from a human donor in good health (CMV status not recorded). Some clones in this sample may be carry-over from other donors' samples. The DNA for the CDR3 is TGTGCCAGTCGGACAGGCAAGAACACTGAAGCTTTCTTT. Its protein is CASRTGKNTEAFF.